This T cell receptor beta chain was sequenced during a study of cytomegalovirus exposure and HLA in healthy donors. The CDR3 totals 14 residues. Germline assignment: CDR1 SGHRS and CDR2 YFSETQ. V dropped 3 bases and J dropped 5 bases, with 15 bases sitting between them. The PCR had 60 Vbeta and 13 Jbeta primers. Only in-frame clones appear in the TCRdb table, and some are missing; sequencing was by immunoSEQ multiplex PCR. The sample shows about 190,000 clones, 75% to 90% of them seen only once. The receptor's source is a woman in her twenties or thirties in good health and CMV-seronegative. The sequencing sample was made of PBMCs. V gene TRBV5-1 combines with J gene TRBJ2-7; D might be TRBD1 (6 bases). CDR3 amino acids: CASSSPSRGNEQYF. CDR3 DNA: TGCGCCAGCAGCTCCCCCTCGAGGGGGAACGAGCAGTACTTC. Filled out from reference TRBV5-1 and TRBJ2-7, the complete variable domain reads KAGVTQTPRYLIKTRGQQVTLSCSPISGHRSVSWYQQTPGQGLQFLFEYFSETQRNKGNFPGRFSGRQFSNSRSEMNVSTLELGDSALYLCASSSPSRGNEQYFGPGTRLTVT.